This is a list of T cell receptor beta chains from one sample in a study of cytomegalovirus exposure and HLA in healthy donors. Some clones are missing from TCRdb's copy, which holds only in-frame ones; the method was immunoSEQ multiplex PCR. Of under 150,000 clones listed, 80% are singletons. Source material: PBMCs. Receptors were obtained from a man aged 25-40 years in good health and CMV-seronegative. The CDR3 runs from the conserved cysteine through the conserved F or W. D genes are given only for firm matches. Clone size is not always given. Where it is, it says once, few, many or a class for expanded clones.

d_call,v_call,j_call,clone_size,cdr3_nt,cdr3_aa
.,TRBV6-4,TRBJ2-5,.,TGTGCCACTCGAAGCGAAGAGACCCAGTACTTC,CATRSEETQYF
.,TRBV13,TRBJ2-5,once,TGTGCCAGCAGCAACAGGGTTCTCAGTCAAGAGACCCAGTACTTC,CASSNRVLSQETQYF
.,TRBV12-1,TRBJ2-7,.,TGTGCCAGCAGCCCGAGGGAGCGGTACTACGAGCAGTACTTC,CASSPRERYYEQYF
.,TRBV7-9,TRBJ2-7,.,TGTGCCAGCAGCTCCTCTACTAGTTTGTACGAGCAGTACTTC,CASSSSTSLYEQYF
.,TRBV25-1,TRBJ2-3,.,TGTGCCAGCAGTGATCCAGGGCCGGGCACAGATACGCAGTATTTT,CASSDPGPGTDTQYF
.,TRBV19,TRBJ2-1,.,TGTGCCAGTAGTATCTTAGCGAGATTTACCTACAATGAGCAGTTCTTC,CASSILARFTYNEQFF
.,TRBV5-1,TRBJ2-1,.,TGCGCCAGCAGCTTGGCGCGCGGGGGCCGGGTATATGAGCAGTTCTTC,CASSLARGGRVYEQFF
.,TRBV9,TRBJ2-1,.,TGTGCCAGCAGCTTACAGGGAACCTCCTACAATGAGCAGTTCTTC,CASSLQGTSYNEQFF
.,TRBV2,TRBJ2-7,.,TGTGCCAGCGGACGAAGGGGCCCCTACGAGCAGTACTTC,CASGRRGPYEQYF
TRBD2,TRBV7-9,TRBJ2-5,.,TGTGCCAGCAGTTCCCGCAGCGGGGGGGTAGAGACCCAGTACTTC,CASSSRSGGVETQYF
TRBD2,TRBV7-8,TRBJ2-7,few,TGTGCCAGCAGCCCACCCCGGCCGGGACTAGCTCCTCTCTCCTACGAGCAGTACTTC,CASSPPRPGLAPLSYEQYF
.,TRBV18,TRBJ2-1,.,TGTGCCAGCTCACCCGCGGCGGATGAGCAGTTCTTC,CASSPAADEQFF
.,TRBV10-1,TRBJ1-1,few,TGCGCCAGCAGTGAGTCTAGAGCCACTGAAGCTTTCTTT,CASSESRATEAFF
.,TRBV5-6,TRBJ1-3,once,TGTGCCAGCAGCTTGGTAAATTGGAGACCGCAGGGGAATTTAAACACCATATATTTT,CASSLVNWRPQGNLNTIYF
TRBD2,TRBV28,TRBJ2-7,.,TGTGCCAGCATTGGTCGAACTAGCGGGAAGTACGAGCAGTACTTC,CASIGRTSGKYEQYF
TRBD1,TRBV28,TRBJ1-1,few,TGTGCCAGCAGCCAAACATGGACAGGGAGCACTGAAGCTTTCTTT,CASSQTWTGSTEAFF
.,TRBV6-5,TRBJ1-2,.,TGTGCCAGCAGTTCAACAGGAACTTATGGCTACACCTTC,CASSSTGTYGYTF
.,TRBV6-1,TRBJ2-2,once,TGTGCCAGCAGTCCAGGGGCGGCCGGGGAGCTGTTTTTT,CASSPGAAGELFF
TRBD2,TRBV4-1,TRBJ2-5,many,TGCGCCAGCAGCCAAGATACTAGCGAAGAGACCCAGTACTTC,CASSQDTSEETQYF
TRBD1,TRBV19,TRBJ1-2,few,TGTGCCAGTACCGACAGGGGATTAAGTGGCTACACCTTC,CASTDRGLSGYTF
.,TRBV5-1,TRBJ2-1,.,TGCGCCAGCAGCTTGGGGTCCGGACAGATGACACGAACCTACAATGAGCAGTTCTTC,CASSLGSGQMTRTYNEQFF
.,TRBV5-4,TRBJ1-1,.,TGTGCCAGCAGTTCAAGTCGGGGGGCAATAGACACTGAAGCTTTCTTT,CASSSSRGAIDTEAFF
TRBD1,TRBV7-6,TRBJ2-7,.,TGTGCCAGCAGTTTATTGCCGGGACAGTGGCCCGAACCCTACGAGCAGTACTTC,CASSLLPGQWPEPYEQYF
TRBD1,TRBV6-6,TRBJ1-1,few,TGTGCCAGCACCAGGGGGACTGAAGCTTTCTTT,CASTRGTEAFF
.,TRBV27,TRBJ1-5,many,TGTGCCAGCAGTTTATCCCTCAATCAGCCCCAGCATTTT,CASSLSLNQPQHF
TRBD1,TRBV6-1,TRBJ1-2,.,TGTGCCAGCAGTGATCTCCTTGGGACAGACGGCTACACCTTC,CASSDLLGTDGYTF
TRBD2,TRBV5-4,TRBJ2-7,once,TGTGCCAGCAGCTTGATGACTAGCGGTGGGTTGGAGCAGTACTTC,CASSLMTSGGLEQYF
.,TRBV27,TRBJ1-4,.,TGTGCCAGCAGTACGGCAACTAATGAAAAACTGTTTTTT,CASSTATNEKLFF
TRBD1,TRBV4-1,TRBJ1-2,few,TGCGCCAGCAGCCGCAAAGAGCCGGGACAGGGATATGGCTACACCTTC,CASSRKEPGQGYGYTF
TRBD2,TRBV29-1,TRBJ2-3,.,TGCAGCGTTGAGTTGTTGGCTAGCGGGAGCACAGATACGCAGTATTTT,CSVELLASGSTDTQYF
TRBD1,TRBV15,TRBJ2-5,once,TGTGCCACCAGCTCAGGGGGACCACTAAAGACCCAGTACTTC,CATSSGGPLKTQYF
.,TRBV29-1,TRBJ2-3,once,TGCAGCGTTGATCGGCTAGCTAGCACAGATACGCAGTATTTT,CSVDRLASTDTQYF
.,TRBV7-9,TRBJ1-1,.,TGTGCCAGCTTTACTACTACAGGGTTTAGTGAAGCTTTCTTT,CASFTTTGFSEAFF
TRBD1,TRBV6-5,TRBJ1-2,few,TGTGCCAGCAGCATCGACAGGGGGCGAAAAGGCTACACCTTC,CASSIDRGRKGYTF
.,TRBV5-1,TRBJ2-5,once,TGCGCCAGCAGCGTTGGAGGTGGAGCCTTCCAAGAGACCCAGTACTTC,CASSVGGGAFQETQYF
TRBD1,TRBV5-1,TRBJ2-7,.,TGCGCCAGCAGCTTGGGACAGGGGGAAAAGTACTTC,CASSLGQGEKYF
.,TRBV5-1,TRBJ1-3,few,TGCGCCAGCAGCTTGGCGGGACTCAACCCTGGAAACACCATATATTTT,CASSLAGLNPGNTIYF
TRBD1,TRBV27,TRBJ1-1,.,TGTGCCAGCAGTTCCTCAGGGGGCGAGCCCACTGAAGCTTTCTTT,CASSSSGGEPTEAFF
TRBD1,TRBV18,TRBJ1-4,.,TGTGCCAGCTCACGACCGGGACAGGGAGGTGAAAAACTGTTTTTT,CASSRPGQGGEKLFF
TRBD2,TRBV5-4,TRBJ2-1,.,TGTGCCAGCAGTAAGGAGGGAGGGTGGAATGAGCAGTTCTTC,CASSKEGGWNEQFF
TRBD2,TRBV18,TRBJ2-2,.,TGTGCCAGCTCACCAGTAGCGGGAGGTTTGACCGGGGAGCTGTTTTTT,CASSPVAGGLTGELFF
TRBD1,TRBV11-2,TRBJ2-5,few,TGTGCCAGCAGCCGGGACAGGGGGCGAGAGACCCAGTACTTC,CASSRDRGRETQYF
.,TRBV9,TRBJ1-1,few,TGTGCCAGCAGCGTTGACGCAGGGAACACTGAAGCTTTCTTT,CASSVDAGNTEAFF
.,TRBV10-3,TRBJ1-2,.,TGTGCCATCAGTGAGTCTGGGATCGGGGGTGGCTACACCTTC,CAISESGIGGGYTF
.,TRBV18,TRBJ1-5,.,TGTGCCAGCTCACCACTGAGCACCGGCAGGGGCGATCAGCCCCAGCATTTT,CASSPLSTGRGDQPQHF
.,TRBV6-1,TRBJ1-1,.,TGTGCCAGCAGGGGGCCGAACGGCGCTGAAGCTTTCTTT,CASRGPNGAEAFF
.,TRBV6-1,TRBJ1-4,.,TGTGCCAGCAGTGAAATGGGGGCTTTTGAAGAAAAACTGTTTTTT,CASSEMGAFEEKLFF
.,TRBV4-1,TRBJ1-4,.,TGCGCCAGCAGGCCAGGGAATAATGAAAAACTGTTTTTT,CASRPGNNEKLFF
.,TRBV6-1,TRBJ1-2,.,TGTGCCAGCAGCGCAGAGAGGACAGTCGGAGGCTACACCTTC,CASSAERTVGGYTF
.,TRBV7-2,TRBJ2-1,.,TGTGCCAGCAGCTTAGGGTCGGGGTTTCCCTACAATGAGCAGTTCTTC,CASSLGSGFPYNEQFF
TRBD1,TRBV5-6,TRBJ2-7,.,TGTGCCAGCAGCTTGGACTTCGGACAGGGGGCCTACGAGCAGTACTTC,CASSLDFGQGAYEQYF
.,TRBV5-4,TRBJ1-5,.,TGTGCCAGCAGCTCGGGGGGGGGCCACAATCAGCCCCAGCATTTT,CASSSGGGHNQPQHF
TRBD2,TRBV6-6,TRBJ2-7,.,TGTGCCAGCCGGGAGGTAACCTCCTACGAGCAGTACTTC,CASREVTSYEQYF
TRBD1,TRBV6-1,TRBJ1-4,.,TGTGCCAGCAGTGATGCGGGACAGGGGGCTGCTAATGAAAAACTGTTTTTT,CASSDAGQGAANEKLFF
.,TRBV5-1,TRBJ2-6,.,TGCGCCAGCAGCCGGGCGGGCAGCTCTGGGGCCAACGTCCTGACTTTC,CASSRAGSSGANVLTF